The clone carrying this T cell receptor (beta chain) was detected once. Symptom resolution, clearance, or two negative PCRs marked the recovered donors of Cohort 3. This specimen comes from a study of blood T cell repertoires in COVID-19. TCRdb's table, derived via immunoSEQ multiplex PCR, lists solely in-frame clones and lacks some. Of some 150,000 clones listed, around 82% are singletons. CDR1 is SGHTA and CDR2 is FQGNSA in the germline V gene. This CDR3 has 14 residues. The V and J ends lost 7 bases and 5 bases respectively, with 14 bases between them. The chain couples TRBV7-2 to TRBJ1-4, with D unresolved. Specimen: PBMCs or T cells enriched from blood (not recorded which). The origin of this receptor is a woman between 50 and 59 years old who had recovered from COVID-19. The CDR3 nucleotides read TGTGCCAGCACCCATGGCTCCTCGAATGAAAAACTGTTTTTT. Translated: CASTHGSSNEKLFF.